This TCR beta chain was documented in a study of glioma-infiltrating T cells after dendritic cell vaccination. Background on the study: Monocyte-derived dendritic cells, cultured about 7 days with IL-4 and GM-CSF, were pulsed with autologous tumor lysate.

This table comes from immunoSEQ multiplex PCR, and its TCRdb copy is limited to in-frame clones, with some not included. The top ten clones hold roughly 5.6% of a sample with 93,000 or so clones, 75% to 85% of them seen once. The table lists this clone with a count of one. The CDR3 covers 16 residues. V lost 0 bases and J lost 10, with 21 bases in between. The V gene's germline CDR1 is MGHDK and CDR2 SYGVNS. The input for sequencing was blood, taken before dendritic cell vaccination. The genes are TRBV25-1 and TRBJ2-5, with D perhaps TRBD2 (7 bases). This receptor was taken from a human donor with glioblastoma. The CDR3 sequence is CASSEYRAGGAQDQYF. As DNA, the CDR3 is TGTGCCAGCAGTGAATATCGGGCTGGGGGGGCGCAGGACCAGTACTTC.